This T cell receptor (beta chain) was found in a study of blood T cell repertoires in COVID-19. Across the whole study: The samples span acute and convalescent COVID-19 from the United States, Italy and Spain. PBMCs, B-cell-depleted T cells, or T cells provided the cDNA or gDNA that made up the material.

Measured with immunoSEQ multiplex PCR; TCRdb has only the in-frame clones, and not every one. The repertoire holds 200,000 or so clones, with 70% to 90% as singletons. The clonotype originates from a woman in her sixties or seventies with active or convalescent COVID-19. The sequenced material came from peripheral blood.

The CDR3 here is CASSGRSGQPTGELFF. The CDR3 DNA follows: TGTGCCAGCAGCGGTCGATCGGGACAGCCAACCGGGGAGCTGTTTTTT. The J gene is TRBJ2-2, the V gene TRBV9; 7 positions agree with TRBD1. V was pared by 3 bases and J by 5 bases, with 10 bases of the junction left unmatched. Germline V gene lookup returns CDR1 SGDLS and CDR2 YYNGEE. This CDR3 has 16 amino acids.